This is a list of T cell receptor beta chains from one sample in a study of response to subunit inactivated influenza vaccine. MiXCR, applied by TCRdb to the RT-PCR reads, yields one record per CDR3 protein. The table lists fewer than 700,000 distinct CDR3 sequences, over 10% of them singletons, with around 12% in the top ten. This specimen was PBMCs from blood, taken more than 35 days after vaccination. The receptors were sampled from a man aged 45-65 years who received an inactivated influenza vaccine. The CDR3 runs from the conserved cysteine through the conserved F or W. The order of the fields is V gene, CDR3 length, clone size, D gene, J gene, CDR3 protein. D genes are given only for firm matches. Size tells how often a clone was seen (once, few, many) or the class of an expanded clone, and some rows leave it out.

V gene: TRBV6-2/TRBV6-3
CDR3 length: 15
clone size: once
D gene: .
J gene: TRBJ1-5
CDR3 protein: CASTSINPSNQPQHF

V gene: TRBV12-3/TRBV12-4
CDR3 length: 17
clone size: few
D gene: TRBD2
J gene: TRBJ2-3
CDR3 protein: CASSPGTSGISTDTQYF

V gene: TRBV5-1
CDR3 length: 15
clone size: many
D gene: .
J gene: TRBJ2-2
CDR3 protein: CASSLVTANTGELFF

V gene: TRBV20-1
CDR3 length: 15
clone size: few
D gene: TRBD2
J gene: TRBJ2-7
CDR3 protein: CSARDPGLVSYEQYF

V gene: TRBV4-2
CDR3 length: 15
clone size: .
D gene: .
J gene: TRBJ1-5
CDR3 protein: CASSQDEESDTPQHF

V gene: TRBV6-5
CDR3 length: 12
clone size: many
D gene: .
J gene: TRBJ2-1
CDR3 protein: CASSYGVNEQFF

V gene: TRBV14
CDR3 length: 14
clone size: many
D gene: TRBD1
J gene: TRBJ2-2
CDR3 protein: CASSQNRGSGELFF

V gene: TRBV7-9
CDR3 length: 17
clone size: few
D gene: .
J gene: TRBJ2-3
CDR3 protein: CASSFWPVGSATDTQYF

V gene: TRBV5-6
CDR3 length: 14
clone size: few
D gene: TRBD1
J gene: TRBJ1-3
CDR3 protein: CASSLTGDGNTIYF

V gene: TRBV3-1
CDR3 length: 14
clone size: .
D gene: .
J gene: TRBJ2-3
CDR3 protein: CASSQRVNGDTQYF

V gene: TRBV5-1
CDR3 length: 14
clone size: few
D gene: .
J gene: TRBJ2-5
CDR3 protein: CASSLEWGQETQYF

V gene: TRBV20-1
CDR3 length: 15
clone size: .
D gene: TRBD2
J gene: TRBJ2-2
CDR3 protein: CSARASGSPTGELFF

V gene: TRBV15
CDR3 length: 16
clone size: few
D gene: TRBD2
J gene: TRBJ2-1
CDR3 protein: CATSRSRTSGYNEQFF

V gene: TRBV5-1
CDR3 length: 16
clone size: few
D gene: .
J gene: TRBJ2-3
CDR3 protein: CASSLLRASGADTQYF

V gene: TRBV7-2
CDR3 length: 15
clone size: few
D gene: TRBD2
J gene: TRBJ2-1
CDR3 protein: CASSQSGGYYNEQFF

V gene: TRBV5-1
CDR3 length: 15
clone size: many
D gene: .
J gene: TRBJ2-2
CDR3 protein: CASSLGVRRTGELFF

V gene: TRBV20-1
CDR3 length: 16
clone size: .
D gene: .
J gene: TRBJ2-7
CDR3 protein: CSASTLGISLPYEQYF

V gene: TRBV15
CDR3 length: 16
clone size: once
D gene: TRBD1
J gene: TRBJ2-7
CDR3 protein: CATSRNPGTGAYEQYF

V gene: TRBV25-1
CDR3 length: 12
clone size: many
D gene: .
J gene: TRBJ1-6
CDR3 protein: CASSGTNSPLHF

V gene: TRBV5-1
CDR3 length: 14
clone size: few
D gene: .
J gene: TRBJ2-5
CDR3 protein: CASSEPRGQETQYF

V gene: TRBV20-1
CDR3 length: 14
clone size: few
D gene: .
J gene: TRBJ2-2
CDR3 protein: CSARPRNGPGELFF

V gene: TRBV20-1
CDR3 length: 14
clone size: few
D gene: .
J gene: TRBJ2-5
CDR3 protein: CSAYVADNQETQYF

V gene: TRBV29-1
CDR3 length: 16
clone size: few
D gene: .
J gene: TRBJ1-4
CDR3 protein: CSVRGWGLTTNEKLFF

V gene: TRBV20-1
CDR3 length: 15
clone size: few
D gene: TRBD2
J gene: TRBJ2-3
CDR3 protein: CSALTSGGSTDTQYF

V gene: TRBV10-3
CDR3 length: 15
clone size: few
D gene: .
J gene: TRBJ2-4
CDR3 protein: CAISGGPSHKNIQYF

V gene: TRBV20-1
CDR3 length: 17
clone size: many
D gene: .
J gene: TRBJ2-7
CDR3 protein: CSARDRGGARSSYEQYF

V gene: TRBV7-2
CDR3 length: 16
clone size: few
D gene: .
J gene: TRBJ1-5
CDR3 protein: CASSTTSGRVNQPQHF

V gene: TRBV7-2
CDR3 length: 15
clone size: .
D gene: TRBD1
J gene: TRBJ1-5
CDR3 protein: CASSLQTGVDQPQHF

V gene: TRBV4-3
CDR3 length: 17
clone size: few
D gene: TRBD1
J gene: TRBJ2-3
CDR3 protein: CASSTNVGTGSTDTQYF